This T cell receptor beta chain was identified in a study of control samples from healthy donors and cancer patients. Sequencing used immunoSEQ multiplex PCR; TCRdb keeps in-frame clones, though not all of them. Here the sample spans around 52,000 clones, under 95% being singletons. The V end was cut by 6 bases, the J end by 2 bases, with 5 bases between. Germline CDR1 is MNHEY and CDR2 is SVGAGI. The CDR3 is 12 residues long. The V gene is TRBV6-5, the J gene TRBJ2-4; D remains ambiguous. This clonotype was sampled from a man aged 25-40 years with colorectal cancer. The sample was PBMCs. CDR3 sequence: CASRGTKNIQYF. DNA for the CDR3: TGTGCCAGCAGGGGGACCAAAAACATTCAGTACTTC.